A selection of T cell receptor beta chains follows, all from one sample in a study of T cell changes during pregnancy in multiple sclerosis. Sequencing used immunoSEQ multiplex PCR; TCRdb keeps in-frame clones, though not all of them. The sample yields 55,000 to 75,000 clones, around 91% seen once. Sequencing used peripheral blood, obtained in the third trimester of pregnancy. The receptors shown here come from a female donor in good health, enrolled as a control in a pregnancy study. Both conserved end residues are trimmed from each CDR3. Each record gives: V gene, J gene, CDR3 protein.

V gene: TRBV7-9; J gene: TRBJ1-3; CDR3 protein: ASSLLQGGGNTIY
V gene: TRBV7-9; J gene: TRBJ1-1; CDR3 protein: ASSRTGDTEAF
V gene: TRBV11-2; J gene: TRBJ2-1; CDR3 protein: ASSLGSGDRGYNEQF
V gene: TRBV6-5; J gene: TRBJ2-5; CDR3 protein: ASSSPGSGGGETQY
V gene: TRBV27; J gene: TRBJ1-2; CDR3 protein: ASSFGANYGYT
V gene: TRBV30; J gene: TRBJ2-2; CDR3 protein: AWDRGNYKAGELF
V gene: TRBV5-6; J gene: TRBJ1-2; CDR3 protein: ASSSGGRNYGYT
V gene: TRBV19; J gene: TRBJ2-7; CDR3 protein: ASSKTAGFYEQY
V gene: TRBV5-1; J gene: TRBJ2-2; CDR3 protein: ASSILAGRANTGELF
V gene: TRBV7-9; J gene: TRBJ1-6; CDR3 protein: ASSRGTVDSPLH
V gene: TRBV27; J gene: TRBJ1-2; CDR3 protein: ASSSDINYGYT
V gene: TRBV5-8; J gene: TRBJ1-2; CDR3 protein: ASSFTGNYGYT
V gene: TRBV9; J gene: TRBJ1-1; CDR3 protein: ASSVVETTTEAF
V gene: TRBV6-5; J gene: TRBJ2-5; CDR3 protein: ASLPLAGGTQY
V gene: TRBV4-3; J gene: TRBJ2-1; CDR3 protein: ASSQGEGLAGGWGQF
V gene: TRBV2; J gene: TRBJ1-5; CDR3 protein: ASSPWGDQPQH
V gene: TRBV27; J gene: TRBJ2-1; CDR3 protein: ASTEGDYNEQF
V gene: TRBV13; J gene: TRBJ2-5; CDR3 protein: ASSPWTGEETQY
V gene: TRBV5-1; J gene: TRBJ2-1; CDR3 protein: ASSLGGSNVNEQF
V gene: TRBV7-2; J gene: TRBJ2-1; CDR3 protein: ASSRGQINEQF
V gene: TRBV6-6; J gene: TRBJ2-2; CDR3 protein: ASSYGQGISGELF
V gene: TRBV4-3; J gene: TRBJ1-2; CDR3 protein: ASSQPGITGEKGVDGYT
V gene: TRBV30; J gene: TRBJ1-4; CDR3 protein: AWRGLSNEKLF
V gene: TRBV5-1; J gene: TRBJ1-1; CDR3 protein: ASSLESGSAVRNTEAF
V gene: TRBV7-9; J gene: TRBJ2-7; CDR3 protein: ASSLPIVHEQY
V gene: TRBV14; J gene: TRBJ2-1; CDR3 protein: ASSQGARSAEQF
V gene: TRBV7-9; J gene: TRBJ2-1; CDR3 protein: ASSLAMTKYNEQF
V gene: TRBV2; J gene: TRBJ2-1; CDR3 protein: ASSAGTSGYNEQF
V gene: TRBV19; J gene: TRBJ1-2; CDR3 protein: ASHRDRGSGYGYT
V gene: TRBV2; J gene: TRBJ1-3; CDR3 protein: ASSEGGGSGNTIY
V gene: TRBV7-9; J gene: TRBJ1-6; CDR3 protein: ASSLVQPNSPLH
V gene: TRBV6-5; J gene: TRBJ1-1; CDR3 protein: ASSYSDRENTEAF
V gene: TRBV5-5; J gene: TRBJ1-5; CDR3 protein: ASSSSPRDRADQPQH
V gene: TRBV7-9; J gene: TRBJ1-1; CDR3 protein: ASSPTGGPEAF
V gene: TRBV7-2; J gene: TRBJ2-5; CDR3 protein: ASSIGTSGGGQY
V gene: TRBV7-9; J gene: TRBJ2-1; CDR3 protein: ASRLAGLNEQF
V gene: TRBV4-3; J gene: TRBJ1-4; CDR3 protein: ASSRITGVPNEKLF
V gene: TRBV5-6; J gene: TRBJ1-6; CDR3 protein: ASSSYQGGAISPLH
V gene: TRBV7-6; J gene: TRBJ2-3; CDR3 protein: ASSSPAGGPDTQY
V gene: TRBV7-3; J gene: TRBJ2-7; CDR3 protein: ASSSGTDEQY
V gene: TRBV9; J gene: TRBJ2-5; CDR3 protein: ASSARGVQETQY
V gene: TRBV7-2; J gene: TRBJ2-1; CDR3 protein: ASSRDSKDNEQF
V gene: TRBV7-2; J gene: TRBJ2-7; CDR3 protein: ASSLAGTPTYEQY
V gene: TRBV5-4; J gene: TRBJ2-7; CDR3 protein: ASSPQGGTSGEQY
V gene: TRBV10-2; J gene: TRBJ1-4; CDR3 protein: ASSEQPFSGKLF
V gene: TRBV28; J gene: TRBJ1-5; CDR3 protein: ASTRQGARNQPQH
V gene: TRBV6-1; J gene: TRBJ2-7; CDR3 protein: ASSGAAGPSEQY
V gene: TRBV4-1; J gene: TRBJ2-4; CDR3 protein: ASSQDKTGVGKNIQY
V gene: TRBV19; J gene: TRBJ1-5; CDR3 protein: ASSILRYSNQPQH
V gene: TRBV7-8; J gene: TRBJ2-7; CDR3 protein: ASSYDRVYEQY
V gene: TRBV7-9; J gene: TRBJ1-2; CDR3 protein: ASSLPLGANYGYT
V gene: TRBV4-3; J gene: TRBJ1-1; CDR3 protein: ASSPLTGAPTEAF
V gene: TRBV15; J gene: TRBJ2-3; CDR3 protein: ATSRGSASGDSSTDTQY
V gene: TRBV6-5; J gene: TRBJ1-2; CDR3 protein: ASSYGLGYT
V gene: TRBV30; J gene: TRBJ2-7; CDR3 protein: AWSRTGSEQY